This TCR beta chain was sequenced during a study of a mutant IDH1 vaccine in newly diagnosed glioma. Study-level background: Vaccinations, eight in total, occurred in weeks 1, 3, 5, 7, 11, 15, 19, 23. Vaccine dosing followed radiotherapy by 4-6 weeks, or accompanied temozolomide cycles. Patients got radiotherapy, temozolomide, or both beforehand, and most got both.

Study-wide points: Pseudoprogression apparently tracked independently of changes in top peripheral T cell clonotypes.

Documented time point: week 23, last vaccination. One vaccine dose held 300 ug of mutant IDH1 20-mer peptide and came with topical imiquimod. Trimming took 8 bases from V and 2 from J, leaving 15 bases between them. The CDR3 length is 14 residues. CDR1 and CDR2 (germline): MNHEY, SVGAGI. Details on this clone: Its antigen remains unidentified.

Method: immunoSEQ multiplex PCR; TCRdb's copy keeps in-frame clones and lacks some. The sample has 75,000 to 80,000 clones; approximately 85% are singletons. The sequence was collected from a woman aged 45 to 65 with glioma. The rearrangement uses TRBV6-5 and TRBJ1-2; D is possibly TRBD1 (5 bases). The sample here was PBMCs, taken from a glioma patient whose treatment included an IDH1 peptide vaccine. The CDR3 coding sequence is TGTGCCAGCGGGCGTGGACAAGCCAACTATGGCTACACCTTC. Its translation is CASGRGQANYGYTF.